This is a list of T cell receptor beta chains from one sample in a study of T-cell reconstitution after alpha-beta-depleted transplantation in children. MiXCR was run by TCRdb on the PCR reads, yielding one entry per CDR3 protein. The sample comprises roughly 250,000 distinct CDR3 sequences, just under 8.5% of which are singletons, and nearly 6.5% rests with the top ten. The input for sequencing was PBMCs, mostly from graft donor cells, taken 180 days after TCRalphabeta/CD19-depleted stem cell transplant. The receptor source for this set is a male patient aged 10-17 years who had a stem cell transplant for acute lymphoblastic leukemia, so the T cells may come from the graft donor. CDR3s include the opening cysteine and the closing phenylalanine or tryptophan. A D gene is named only where the DNA matches it firmly. Clone size appears in some rows only: once, few, many, or a class for an expanded clone.

size	length	D	J	V	DNA	CDR3
many	10	NA	TRBJ1-5	TRBV6-2/TRBV6-3	TGTGCCATCCTGAATGTGCCCCAGCATTTT	CAILNVPQHF
many	13	NA	TRBJ1-3	TRBV14	TGTGCCAGCAGCCCCTCACGCGGAAACACCATATATTTT	CASSPSRGNTIYF
few	18	NA	TRBJ2-3	TRBV11-2	TGTGCCAGCAGCTTAGGCGGGTCCGGAAGCAGCCGCCCAGATACGCAGTATTTT	CASSLGGSGSSRPDTQYF
many	19	NA	TRBJ1-6	TRBV7-6	TGTGCCAGCAGCCCAATGGGGGGGGCCCCGGCTCGGGTAAATTCACCCCTCCACTTT	CASSPMGGAPARVNSPLHF
NA	15	NA	TRBJ2-2	TRBV5-4	TGTGCCAGCAGCTTGGGGTCGGGCTTCTCCGGGGAGCTGTTTTTT	CASSLGSGFSGELFF
many	12	NA	TRBJ2-1	TRBV29-1	TGCAGCGCCGCTCATAGGCGTGCGGAGCAGTTCTTC	CSAAHRRAEQFF
many	14	NA	TRBJ1-3	TRBV6-5	TGTGCCAGCAGTTACGGCCCGGGGGGAAACACCATATATTTT	CASSYGPGGNTIYF
many	14	TRBD1	TRBJ2-7	TRBV7-2	TGTGCCAGCAGCCCCAGGACAGGGCGAAACGAGCAGTACTTC	CASSPRTGRNEQYF
many	15	TRBD1	TRBJ2-7	TRBV20-1	TGCAGTGCTACTAAAACAGGGGCGTACCCATACGAGCAGTACTTC	CSATKTGAYPYEQYF
many	14	NA	TRBJ2-2	TRBV7-7	TGTGCTAGCAGCCGTGGAAAGAACACCGGGGAGCTGTTTTTT	CASSRGKNTGELFF
many	13	NA	TRBJ2-7	TRBV15	TGTGCCACCAGCAGAGGGGAGGTGTCGATCGAGTACTTC	CATSRGEVSIEYF
many	12	TRBD2	TRBJ2-7	TRBV7-6	TGTGCCAGCAGCTGGCTAGCGGCCGAGCAGTACTTC	CASSWLAAEQYF
many	13	TRBD2	TRBJ2-1	TRBV28	TGTGCCAGCAAACCGGGACTAGCTCGAGAGCAGTTCTTC	CASKPGLAREQFF
NA	15	NA	TRBJ1-1	TRBV13	TGTGCCAGCAGCTGCCCAAACAGGGATCACACTGAAGCTTTCTTT	CASSCPNRDHTEAFF
many	15	NA	TRBJ2-1	TRBV7-3	TGTGCCATCAGCACCGACAGGAGCTCCTACAATGAGCAGTTCTTC	CAISTDRSSYNEQFF
many	15	NA	TRBJ2-2	TRBV29-1	TGCAGCGTTGAACTCTCCGGGAACCAGGGCGGGGAGCTGTTTTTT	CSVELSGNQGGELFF
many	14	NA	TRBJ1-3	TRBV12-3/TRBV12-4	TGTGCCAGCAGTTTTCGGGACTCTGGAAACACCATATATTTT	CASSFRDSGNTIYF
many	17	TRBD1	TRBJ2-3	TRBV27	TGTGCCAGCAGTTCCAACTGGGACAGGGCCCCGACAGATACGCAGTATTTT	CASSSNWDRAPTDTQYF
many	14	NA	TRBJ1-4	TRBV7-8	TGTGCCAGCAGCCGTATTGCAACTAATGAAAAACTGTTTTTT	CASSRIATNEKLFF
NA	15	NA	TRBJ1-5	TRBV28	TGTGCCAGCAGGAAGGACGGTTATAGCAATCAGCCCCAGCATTTT	CASRKDGYSNQPQHF
many	11	NA	TRBJ1-2	TRBV12-3/TRBV12-4	TGTGCCAGCAGTTACGACTATGGCTACACCTTC	CASSYDYGYTF
NA	18	TRBD1	TRBJ2-2	TRBV7-3	TGTGCCAGCAGCTCTCGGGACAGGGGAGTCATGAACACCGGGGAGCTGTTTTTT	CASSSRDRGVMNTGELFF
many	15	NA	TRBJ1-3	TRBV20-1	TGCAGTGCTAGGTTCCGGGACCCACATGAGGACACCATATATTTT	CSARFRDPHEDTIYF
many	15	NA	TRBJ2-3	TRBV27	TGTGCCAGCAGTTCGACTGTGCCTAGCACAGATACGCAGTATTTT	CASSSTVPSTDTQYF